These 17 T cell receptor beta chains were all obtained from the same sample, sequenced in a study of CD4 T cells in relation to SARS-CoV-2 and coronaviruses. Libraries were prepared by immunoSEQ multiplex PCR; TCRdb keeps only in-frame clonotypes and omits some of them. This table has 35,000 to 40,000 clones, around 87% appearing once. Sequencing was carried out using memory CD4+ T cells from PBMCs. The origin of the receptors is an adult with COVID-19.

This sequence joins TRBV18 and TRBJ2-7, with 10 positions matching TRBD1. The germline gives CDR1 KGHSH, CDR2 LQKENI. The CDR3 totals 15 residues. Unmatched junction bases numbered 5, after V lost 4 bases and J lost 2 bases. CDR3 DNA: TGTGCCAGCTCACAAGGGACAGGGGCGACCTACGAGCAGTACTTC. It specifies CASSQGTGATYEQYF.

This clone was observed a few times. The same CDR3 is also encoded by other DNA sequences in this sample. The rearrangement joins TRBV6-5 to TRBJ1-3, with a tentative D call TRBD1 (6 bases). Germline CDR1 and CDR2: MNHEY and SVGAGI. The CDR3 is 14 amino acids. Trimming shortened V by 6 bases and J by 2 bases, and 11 bases separated the two germline ends. DNA of the CDR3: TGTGCCAGCAGCTACGGGGGCCCTGGAAACACCATATATTTT. Its protein product is CASSYGGPGNTIYF.

The J gene is TRBJ2-2, the V gene TRBV29-1; D remains unclear. The V gene lost 4 bases and the J gene lost 1 base, with 10 bases spanning the gap. The germline V gene encodes CDR1 SQVTM and CDR2 ANQGSEA. The CDR3 totals 14 residues. CDR3 sequence reads: CSVGWRQNTGELFF. The CDR3 DNA sequence: TGCAGCGTTGGATGGAGACAGAACACCGGGGAGCTGTTTTTT.

The V call is TRBV9, the J call TRBJ1-4; D is unclear. CDR1 and CDR2 (germline): SGDLS, YYNGEE. The V end was cut by 0 bases, the J end by 1 base, with 13 bases between. This CDR3 is built from 17 residues. CDR3 residues: CASSVDPGLLTNEKLFF. DNA for the CDR3: TGTGCCAGCAGCGTAGATCCAGGTCTGTTAACTAATGAAAAACTGTTTTTT.

The J gene is TRBJ1-5, the V gene TRBV28; 8 bases map to TRBD1. The junction had 8 bases not matched to a gene; V was cut back by 6 bases and J by 4 bases. The germline V gene has CDR1 MDHEN and CDR2 SYDVKM. The CDR3 spans 15 residues. CDR3: CASRLPRQGNQPQHF. Here the CDR3 DNA reads TGTGCCAGCAGGCTCCCGAGACAGGGGAATCAGCCCCAGCATTTT.

The gene calls are TRBV7-8 and TRBJ2-1; 10 positions agree with TRBD1. V gave up 4 bases and J gave up 5 bases; unmatched junction bases: 5. The CDR3 extends over 15 amino acids. Germline CDR1 and CDR2: SGHVS and FQNEAQ. The CDR3 loop reads CASSSRDRGDNEQFF. The DNA for the CDR3 is TGTGCCAGCAGCTCCCGGGACAGGGGCGACAATGAGCAGTTCTTC.

The V call is TRBV9, the J call TRBJ1-2, with a weak D call TRBD1 (5 bases). Trimming took 0 bases from V and 4 from J, leaving 13 bases between them. The CDR3 covers 15 residues. Germline CDR1 reads SGDLS; CDR2 reads YYNGEE. CDR3: CASSVVSGPPYGYTF. The DNA for the CDR3 is TGTGCCAGCAGCGTAGTGTCAGGGCCCCCCTATGGCTACACCTTC.

This clone was picked up one time. The V call is TRBV5-8, the J call TRBJ2-1; TRBD1 aligns across 8 bases. With V trimmed by 0 bases and J by 9 bases, 2 bases remained unmatched. Germline CDR1 is SGHTS and CDR2 is YDEGEE. The CDR3 totals 13 residues. Written as DNA, the CDR3 is TGTGCCAGCAGCTTGGGGCAGGGGGCTGAGCAGTTCTTC. Its translation: CASSLGQGAEQFF.

The count of this clone is one. The rearrangement joins TRBV5-1 to TRBJ1-5; D is perhaps TRBD1 (5 bases). Between the trimmed V and J ends, which lost 0 bases and 1 base, there was a span of 14 bases. Germline V gene data show CDR1 as SGHRS and CDR2 as YFSETQ. The CDR3 spans 17 residues. In DNA, the CDR3 is TGCGCCAGCAGCTTGGGGCAGGGAGGGGCGAGCAATCAGCCCCAGCATTTT. As protein: CASSLGQGGASNQPQHF.

The genes are TRBV4-2 and TRBJ1-1; D not certain. Trimming took 1 base from V and 0 from J, leaving 9 bases between them. Germline V gene sequence: CDR1 LGHNA, CDR2 YNFKEQ. The length of the CDR3 is 15 residues. CDR3 in amino acids: CASSQGSALNTEAFF. In DNA form, the CDR3 reads TGTGCCAGCAGCCAAGGGTCGGCGTTGAACACTGAAGCTTTCTTT.

The V and J genes are TRBV5-8 and TRBJ2-5, with D possibly matching TRBD1 (6 bases). CDR3 size: 13 residues. Germline values: CDR1 SGHTS, CDR2 YDEGEE. The V end lost 4 bases, the J end lost 5 bases, and 12 bases lay between the germline ends. The CDR3 loop reads CASSGEQGETQYF. The CDR3, as DNA: TGTGCCAGCAGCGGCGAGCAGGGGGAGACCCAGTACTTC.

The chain employs TRBV6-5 and TRBJ1-2; D unresolved. Between the trimmed V and J ends, which lost 10 bases and 8 bases, there was a span of 20 bases. Looked up from germline, CDR1 is MNHEY and CDR2 is SVGAGI. The CDR3 length is 13 residues. The CDR3 DNA reads TGTGCCACCCTTGAGAGAATACGGCACGGCTACACCTTC. Residues: CATLERIRHGYTF.

V gene TRBV7-2 combines with J gene TRBJ2-1, with D possibly being TRBD1 or TRBD2 (5 bases each). V was clipped by 2 bases and J by 2 bases, with 13 bases between them. The CDR3 has 16 residues. Germline CDR1 SGHTA, CDR2 FQGNSA. Written as DNA, the CDR3 is TGTGCCAGCAGCTTAACCGGGACGCCTCCCTACAATGAGCAGTTCTTC. This translates into CASSLTGTPPYNEQFF.

V usage is TRBV5-5 and J usage is TRBJ2-1; possibly TRBD2 for D (6 bases). The CDR3 has 17 residues. V was cut by 4 bases and J by 2 bases, with 19 bases left in between. The germline gives CDR1 SGHKS, CDR2 YYEKEE (reference sequence). CDR3 nucleotide sequence: TGTGCCAGCAGCCCGCGAGATACGACGGGAGCCTACAATGAGCAGTTCTTC. It specifies CASSPRDTTGAYNEQFF.

The rearrangement uses TRBV11-2 and TRBJ1-1; a weak D match, TRBD1 (5 bases). Trimming took off 5 bases at V and 2 bases at J, with 18 bases between the two ends. This CDR3 contains 16 residues. Germline V gene sequence: CDR1 SGHAT, CDR2 FQNNGV. CDR3 nucleotide sequence: TGTGCCAGCAGCCCCCCCCAGGGAAGTAGAAACACTGAAGCTTTCTTT. Its protein product is CASSPPQGSRNTEAFF.

Worth noting for this clone: This CDR3 is also generated by other DNA sequences in the sample. V usage is TRBV5-1 and J usage is TRBJ1-1; 9 nucleotides line up with TRBD1. CDR3 length: 16 amino acids. Germline V gives CDR1 SGHRS, CDR2 YFSETQ. V shed 2 bases and J 1 base; nucleotides not matched to a gene: 6. The CDR3 protein is CASSFTGTGTNTEAFF. CDR3 in DNA: TGCGCCAGCAGCTTTACCGGGACAGGGACGAACACTGAAGCTTTCTTT.

The chain employs TRBV6-5 and TRBJ2-3, with 8 bases lining up with TRBD1. The CDR3 is 15 amino acids. V shed 5 bases and J 6 bases; nucleotides not matched to a gene: 10. The V gene's germline CDR1 is MNHEY and CDR2 SVGAGI. Here the CDR3 DNA reads TGTGCCAGCAGTCTCGACAGGGGCCTTCGGGATACGCAGTATTTT. This sequence encodes CASSLDRGLRDTQYF.